These 5 T cell receptor beta chains share one sample of origin, sequenced in a study of blood T cells in healthy people across ages. Primers used in a second PCR of about 6 to 11 cycles were a sample-barcoded 5' primer and a J-beta primer mix. TCRdb re-analysed the 5' RACE reads in MiXCR, keeping a single row per CDR3 protein. The sample holds fewer than 900,000 distinct CDR3 sequences, approximately 50% seen once. The sequencing input was blood. The source is a woman in her sixties in good health.

The J gene is TRBJ2-3, the V gene TRBV7-2, with 11 bases identical to TRBD2. The length of the CDR3 is 17 residues. The V segment lost 1 base and the J segment 6 bases; nucleotides outside the gene matches: 9. Germline loops: CDR1 SGHTA, CDR2 FQGNSA. The CDR3, as DNA: TGTGCCAGCAGCTTAGGGAGACTAGCGGGACCGTCGGATACGCAGTATTTT. Amino acids: CASSLGRLAGPSDTQYF. The full variable domain, with the rest looked up from reference TRBV7-2 and TRBJ2-3, is GAGVSQSPSNKVTEKGKDVELRCDPISGHTALYWYRQSLGQGLEFLIYFQGNSAPDKSGLPSDRFSAERTGGSVSTLTIQRTQQEDSAVYLCASSLGRLAGPSDTQYFGPGTRLTVL.

In its sample, this clonotype was seen a few times. V gene TRBV7-2 combines with J gene TRBJ2-7, with a tentative D call TRBD1 (5 bases). The CDR3 sequence is 15 residues long. Looked up from germline, CDR1 is SGHTA and CDR2 is FQGNSA. The V and J ends lost 3 bases and 1 base respectively, with 13 bases between them. CDR3 sequence reads: CASSFQQVLSYEQYF. The CDR3, as DNA: TGTGCCAGCAGCTTCCAACAGGTCCTATCCTACGAGCAGTACTTC.

This clonotype was picked up one time. The J gene is TRBJ1-2, the V gene TRBV24-1; D uncertain. The V end was cut by 1 base, the J end by 8 bases, with 7 bases between. This CDR3 is built from 12 residues. The germline V gene encodes CDR1 KGHDR and CDR2 SFDVKD. CDR3 sequence (DNA): TGTGCCACCAGTGATTTTGATGGGGGCTACACCTTC. Translation: CATSDFDGGYTF.

In its sample, this clonotype was seen a few times. V is TRBV13 and J is TRBJ2-5; 8 nucleotides agree with TRBD1. The DNA end favors TRBJ2-7, so the J call may be wrong. Per the germline V gene, CDR1 is PRHDT and CDR2 is FYEKMQ (reference sequence). The CDR3 runs to 15 residues. DNA of the CDR3: TGTGCCAGCAGCTTCTCCGGACAGGGTACCTACGAGCAGTACTTC. This gives the protein CASSFSGQGTYEQYF.

This clonotype was seen only a few times. The chain couples TRBV20-1 to TRBJ2-5, with D perhaps matching TRBD1 (5 bases). Germline assignment: CDR1 DFQATT and CDR2 SNEGSKA (reference sequence). V gave up 6 bases and J gave up 10 bases, with 21 bases separating them. This CDR3 has 13 amino acids. The CDR3 here is CSAESAGIMIQYF. The DNA for the CDR3 is TGCAGTGCCGAATCCGCAGGGATAATGATCCAGTACTTC.